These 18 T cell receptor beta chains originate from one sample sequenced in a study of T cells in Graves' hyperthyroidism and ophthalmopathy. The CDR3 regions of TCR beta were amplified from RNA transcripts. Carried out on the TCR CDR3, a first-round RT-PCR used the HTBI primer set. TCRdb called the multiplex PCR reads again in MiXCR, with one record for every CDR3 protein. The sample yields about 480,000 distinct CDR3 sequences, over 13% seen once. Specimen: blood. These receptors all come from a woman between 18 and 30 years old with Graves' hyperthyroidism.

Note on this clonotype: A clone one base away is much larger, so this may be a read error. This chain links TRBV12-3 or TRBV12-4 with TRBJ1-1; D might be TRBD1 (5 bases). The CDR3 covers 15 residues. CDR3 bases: TGTGCCAGCAGTTTAAGGGGTGCAGGACGCACTGAATCTTTCTTT. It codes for CASSLRGAGRTESFF.

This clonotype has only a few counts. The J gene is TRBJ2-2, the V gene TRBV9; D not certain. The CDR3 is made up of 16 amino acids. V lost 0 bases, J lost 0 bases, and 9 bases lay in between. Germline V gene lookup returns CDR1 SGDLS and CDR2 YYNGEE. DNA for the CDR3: TGTGCCAGCAGCGTAGAAAGCGCTCCGAACACCGGGGAGCTGTTTTTT. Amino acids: CASSVESAPNTGELFF.

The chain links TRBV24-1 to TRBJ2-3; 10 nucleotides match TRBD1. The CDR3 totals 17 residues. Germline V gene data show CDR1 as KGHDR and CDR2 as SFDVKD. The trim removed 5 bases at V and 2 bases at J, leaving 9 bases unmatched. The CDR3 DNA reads TGTGCCACCAGTGGTCTCGACAGGGGGCGAAACACAGATACGCAGTATTTT. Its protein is CATSGLDRGRNTDTQYF.

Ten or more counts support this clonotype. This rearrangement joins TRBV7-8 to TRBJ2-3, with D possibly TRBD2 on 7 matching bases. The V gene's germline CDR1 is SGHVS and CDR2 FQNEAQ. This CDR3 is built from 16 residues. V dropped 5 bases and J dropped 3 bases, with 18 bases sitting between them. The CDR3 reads CASSPGGGVLTDTQYF. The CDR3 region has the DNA TGTGCCAGCAGCCCGGGGGGCGGGGTTTTGACAGATACGCAGTATTTT.

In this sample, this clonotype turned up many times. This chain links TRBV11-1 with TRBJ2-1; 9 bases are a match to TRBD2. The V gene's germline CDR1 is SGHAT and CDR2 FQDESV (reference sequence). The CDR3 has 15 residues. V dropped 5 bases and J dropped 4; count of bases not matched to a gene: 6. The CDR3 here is CASSLSSGDYNEQFF. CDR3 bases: TGTGCCAGCAGCCTCTCTAGCGGGGATTACAATGAGCAGTTCTTC.

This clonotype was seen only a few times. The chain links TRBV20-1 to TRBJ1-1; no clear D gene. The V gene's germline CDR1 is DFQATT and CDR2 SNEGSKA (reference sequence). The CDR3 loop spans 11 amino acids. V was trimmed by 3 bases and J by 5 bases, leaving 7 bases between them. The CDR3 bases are TGCAGTGCTAGGGGTGGGACTGAAGCTTTCTTT. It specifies CSARGGTEAFF.

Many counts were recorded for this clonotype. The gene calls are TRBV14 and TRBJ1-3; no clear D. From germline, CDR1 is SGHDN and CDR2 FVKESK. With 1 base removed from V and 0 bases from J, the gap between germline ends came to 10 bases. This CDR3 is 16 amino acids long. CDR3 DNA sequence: TGTGCCAGCAGCCAAGGACCAGACATCTCTGGAAACACCATATATTTT. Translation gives CASSQGPDISGNTIYF. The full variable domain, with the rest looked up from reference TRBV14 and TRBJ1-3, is EAGVTQFPSHSVIEKGQTVTLRCDPISGHDNLYWYRRVMGKEIKFLLHFVKESKQDESGMPNNRFLAERTGGTYSTLKVQPAELEDSGVYFCASSQGPDISGNTIYFGEGSWLTVV.

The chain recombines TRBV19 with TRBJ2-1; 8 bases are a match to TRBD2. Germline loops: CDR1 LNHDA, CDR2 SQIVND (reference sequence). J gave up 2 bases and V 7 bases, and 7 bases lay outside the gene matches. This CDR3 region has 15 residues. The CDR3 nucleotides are TGTGCCAGTATAGCGGGGCGGGAGGCCTACAATGAGCAGTTCTTC. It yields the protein CASIAGREAYNEQFF.

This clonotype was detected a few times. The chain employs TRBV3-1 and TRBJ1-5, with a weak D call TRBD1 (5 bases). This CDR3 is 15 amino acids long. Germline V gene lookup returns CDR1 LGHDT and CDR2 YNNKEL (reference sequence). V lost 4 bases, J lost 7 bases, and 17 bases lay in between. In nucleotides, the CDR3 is TGTGCCAGCAGCCCATCGGAGGGGTCCGGACAGCCCCAGCATTTT. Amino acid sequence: CASSPSEGSGQPQHF.

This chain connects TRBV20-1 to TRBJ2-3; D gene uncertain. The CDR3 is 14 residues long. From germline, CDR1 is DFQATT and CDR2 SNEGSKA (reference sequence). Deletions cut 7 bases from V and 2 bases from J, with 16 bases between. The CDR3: CSVRLIRSTDTQYF. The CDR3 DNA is TGCAGTGTCCGTCTTATAAGGTCCACAGATACGCAGTATTTT.

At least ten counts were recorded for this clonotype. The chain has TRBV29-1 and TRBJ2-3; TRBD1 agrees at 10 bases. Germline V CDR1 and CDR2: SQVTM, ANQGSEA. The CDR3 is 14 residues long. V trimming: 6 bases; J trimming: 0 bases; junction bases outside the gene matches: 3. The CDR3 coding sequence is TGCAGCGTCCGACAGGGGGCCAGCACAGATACGCAGTATTTT. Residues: CSVRQGASTDTQYF.

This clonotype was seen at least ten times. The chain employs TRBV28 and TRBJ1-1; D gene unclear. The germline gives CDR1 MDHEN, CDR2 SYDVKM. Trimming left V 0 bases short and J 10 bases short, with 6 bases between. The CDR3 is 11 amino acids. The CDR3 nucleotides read TGTGCCAGCAGTTTATGGCACCTAGCTTTCTTT. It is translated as CASSLWHLAFF.

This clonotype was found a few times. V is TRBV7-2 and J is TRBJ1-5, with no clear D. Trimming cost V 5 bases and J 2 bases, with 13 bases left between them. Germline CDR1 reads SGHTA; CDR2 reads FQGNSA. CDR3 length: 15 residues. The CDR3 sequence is CASSRGPSGNQPQHF. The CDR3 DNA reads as TGTGCCAGCAGCCGTGGCCCTAGCGGCAATCAGCCCCAGCATTTT.

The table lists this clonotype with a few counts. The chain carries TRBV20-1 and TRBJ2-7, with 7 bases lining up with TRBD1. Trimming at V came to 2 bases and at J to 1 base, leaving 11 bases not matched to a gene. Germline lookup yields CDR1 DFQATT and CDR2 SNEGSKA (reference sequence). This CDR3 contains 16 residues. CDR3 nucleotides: TGCAGTGCTAGAACCAAGACAGGGTTGGCGTCCTACGAGCAGTACGTC. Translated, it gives CSARTKTGLASYEQYV.

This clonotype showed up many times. As DNA, the CDR3 is TGTGCCAGTAGTCCTCCACAGGGTAGTGGTGGGCCCCAGCATTTT. Amino acid sequence: CASSPPQGSGGPQHF. This chain joins TRBV19 and TRBJ1-5; perhaps TRBD1 as D (6 bases). CDR1 is LNHDA and CDR2 is SQIVND in the germline V gene (reference sequence). This CDR3 is 15 amino acids long. The V and J ends lost 5 bases and 9 bases respectively, with 20 bases between them.

This CDR3 is CASKTGVYEQYV. For the CDR3, the DNA is TGTGCCAGCAAGACTGGTGTCTACGAGCAGTACGTC. The J gene is TRBJ2-7, the V gene TRBV6-1; no clear D. Germline V gives CDR1 MNHNS, CDR2 SASEGT. V shed 7 bases and J shed 3 bases, with 10 bases lying between them. The length of the CDR3 is 12 residues.

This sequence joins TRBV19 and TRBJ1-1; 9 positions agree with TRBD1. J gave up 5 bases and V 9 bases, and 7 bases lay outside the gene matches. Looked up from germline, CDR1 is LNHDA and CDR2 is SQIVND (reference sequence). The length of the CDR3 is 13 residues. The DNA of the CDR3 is TGTGCCAGCTCGGACAGGGGTTCGACTGAAGCTTTCTTT. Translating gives CASSDRGSTEAFF.

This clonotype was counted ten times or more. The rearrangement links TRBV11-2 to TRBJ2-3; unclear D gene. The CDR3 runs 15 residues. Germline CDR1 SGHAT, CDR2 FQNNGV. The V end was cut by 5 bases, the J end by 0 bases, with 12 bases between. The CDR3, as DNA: TGTGCCAGCAGCGGCGAGGAGCCAAGCACAGATACGCAGTATTTT. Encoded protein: CASSGEEPSTDTQYF.